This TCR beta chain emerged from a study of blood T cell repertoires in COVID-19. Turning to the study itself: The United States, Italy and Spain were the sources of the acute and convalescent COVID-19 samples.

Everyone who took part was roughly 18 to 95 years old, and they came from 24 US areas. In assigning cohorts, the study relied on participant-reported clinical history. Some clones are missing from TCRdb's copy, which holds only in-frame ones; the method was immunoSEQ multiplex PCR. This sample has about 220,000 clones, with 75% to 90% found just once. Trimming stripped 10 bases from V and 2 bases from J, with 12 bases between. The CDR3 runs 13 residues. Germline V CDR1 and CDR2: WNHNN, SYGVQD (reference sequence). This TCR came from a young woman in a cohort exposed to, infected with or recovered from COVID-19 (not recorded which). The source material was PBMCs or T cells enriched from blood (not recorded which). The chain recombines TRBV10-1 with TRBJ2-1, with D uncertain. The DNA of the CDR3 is TGCGCCACCTCCCGAGGAACCTACAATGAGCAGTTCTTC. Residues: CATSRGTYNEQFF.